Listed here is a single T cell receptor beta chain. Its target antigen remains unknown. No base quality information exists; no much larger clone differs at one position. The data belong to a study of T cell responses to AZD1222 COVID-19 vaccine listed by TCRdb under 2021. Some background on the complete study: Because spike-specific TCR depth and breadth did not differ between the two schedules, AZD1222 recipients who got a second dose at roughly 4 weeks were pooled with those who got a second dose at roughly 12 weeks. A total of 240 or so trial participants underwent TCR sequencing, of whom under 220 had received two doses of AZD1222 and 26 had received two doses of the MenACWY control vaccine. Trial participants were enrolled by age into subgroups of 18-55, 56-69 and 70-plus years, and around 140, 26 and 57 TCR-sequenced participants, respectively, were included in these subgroups. Results and caveats for the whole study, not just this receptor: The 56-69-year group was small, and its depth increase did not reach significance, likely because of low power. A significant rise in spike-specific TCR breadth and depth was observed after two AZD1222 doses relative to day 0 and relative to MenACWY recipients. Only five or six AZD1222 recipients were SARS-CoV-2 seropositive at baseline, limiting conclusions about previously exposed vaccinees. The vaccine-associated CD4 TCRs covered the entire spike protein, and the dominant responses fell in regions 160-218 and 743-854. Nearly half of unique spike-specific TCRs reportedly recognized epitopes outside regions mutated in the B.1.351 and B.1.1.7 variants. No day 14 peak-response samples were available, so repertoires were characterized only after the peak T cell response. Most participants were white British and females outnumbered males, and the authors suggested that clonal diversity may have been underestimated.

The sample's time point label is to be understood as: baseline before first vaccination. Vaccinee samples were obtained from the UK trials COV001 and COV002, which included a single-blind randomized controlled phase 2/3 trial of AZD1222 (ChAdOx1 nCoV-19) in healthy adults. For TCRbeta chain sequencing, PBMC samples from trial participants were taken at day 0 and at day 28 after the second dose. The CDR3 regions of human TCRbeta chains were analyzed by immunosequencing. As for how the authors treated the data: TCRs in the repertoires were compared against a reference library of SARS-CoV-2-specific TCRs that had been generated with the MIRA antigen-specificity platform. Breadth was defined as the fraction of unique TCRs that were SARS-CoV-2-associated, and depth was defined as the fraction of total T cells that were SARS-CoV-2-associated. Each spike-specific TCR was assigned to its reactive spike region and to a CD4 or CD8 class using the MIRA data. Log10-transformed breadth and depth values were compared by one-way ANOVA with Sidak's multiple comparisons tests. TCRdb provides this immuneACCESS table in a form limited to in-frame rearrangements. Some clones are lacking; in checked studies, under half of them reflect an unresolved V gene, and why the rest are absent is not known. Clone size and V and J calls were adopted from that table, with D and trimming inferred from the DNA. This sample lists approximately 100,000 clones; approximately 90% were detected once. 12% of the sample is in the top ten clones.

Unmatched junction bases come to 10, with V trimmed by 5 bases and J by 12 bases. CDR1 and CDR2, per the germline V gene, are SGHTA and FQGNSA. The CDR3 runs 13 residues from the cysteine to the phenylalanine. Just the 39-base CDR3 DNA is kept, in frame starting at base 1. Specimen: peripheral blood, collected on day 0 of AZD1222 vaccination. This TCR came from an adult in good health. This receptor chain uses TRBV7-2 and TRBJ2-7, with 10 central nucleotides matching TRBD1. The DNA reads TGTGCCAGCAGCCCGGACAGGGGGTATCCCCCGTACTTC. Its translation is CASSPDRGYPPYF. The full variable domain, completed from the reference TRBV7-2 and TRBJ2-7 proteins outside the CDR3, reads GAGVSQSPSNKVTEKGKDVELRCDPISGHTALYWYRQSLGQGLEFLIYFQGNSAPDKSGLPSDRFSAERTGGSVSTLTIQRTQQEDSAVYLCASSPDRGYPPYFGPGTRLTVT.